This passage covers 2 T cell receptor beta chains from one sample sequenced in a study of neurological immune-mediated disorders. MiXCR, applied by TCRdb to the 5' RACE reads, yields one record per CDR3 protein. The sample holds approximately 68,000 distinct CDR3 sequences, 4.5% to 5.5% seen once. The sample comprised PBMCs. These receptors came from a woman aged 70-85 years with multiple sclerosis.

This clonotype was detected many times. CDR3 DNA sequence: TGTGCCAGCAGCGGCGAGTGGGCCTATGGCTACACCTTC. This encodes CASSGEWAYGYTF. The V call is TRBV11-2, the J call TRBJ1-2, with unresolved D. The V gene's germline CDR1 is SGHAT and CDR2 FQNNGV. This CDR3 comprises 13 residues. V gave up 5 bases and J gave up 4 bases, with 11 bases separating them. Full variable domain (missing parts from reference TRBV11-2 and TRBJ1-2): EAGVAQSPRYKIIEKRQSVAFWCNPISGHATLYWYQQILGQGPKLLIQFQNNGVVDDSQLPKDRFSAERLKGVDSTLKIQPAKLEDSAVYLCASSGEWAYGYTFGSGTRLTVV.

This clonotype was detected ten times or more. The chain has TRBV3-1 and TRBJ2-7; 7 bases match TRBD2. This CDR3 has 15 residues. CDR1 and CDR2 (germline): LGHDT, YNNKEL (reference sequence). With 0 bases clipped from V and 4 bases from J, the junction kept 6 bases outside the gene matches. In DNA form, the CDR3 reads TGTGCCAGCAGCCAAGAAGGGCGCGGGAGTTACGAGCAGTACTTC. Protein: CASSQEGRGSYEQYF.